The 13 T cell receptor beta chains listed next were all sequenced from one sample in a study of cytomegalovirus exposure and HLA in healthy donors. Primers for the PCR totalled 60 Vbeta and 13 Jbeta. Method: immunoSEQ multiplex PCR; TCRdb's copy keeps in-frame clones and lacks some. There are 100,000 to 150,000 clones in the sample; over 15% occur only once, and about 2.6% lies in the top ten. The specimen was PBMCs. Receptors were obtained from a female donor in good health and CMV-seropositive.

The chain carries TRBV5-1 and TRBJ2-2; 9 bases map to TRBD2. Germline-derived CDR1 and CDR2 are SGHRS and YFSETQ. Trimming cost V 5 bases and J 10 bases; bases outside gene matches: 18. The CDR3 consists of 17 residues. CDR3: CASSGTGTSLSAEELFF. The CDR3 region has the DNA TGCGCCAGCAGTGGAACCGGGACTAGCCTCTCCGCGGAGGAGCTGTTTTTT.

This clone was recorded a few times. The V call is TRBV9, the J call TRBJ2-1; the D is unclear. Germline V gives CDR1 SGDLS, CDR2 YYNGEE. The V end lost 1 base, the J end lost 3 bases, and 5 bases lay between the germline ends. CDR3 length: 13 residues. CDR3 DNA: TGTGCCAGCAGCGTACAGGACTACAATGAGCAGTTCTTC. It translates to CASSVQDYNEQFF.

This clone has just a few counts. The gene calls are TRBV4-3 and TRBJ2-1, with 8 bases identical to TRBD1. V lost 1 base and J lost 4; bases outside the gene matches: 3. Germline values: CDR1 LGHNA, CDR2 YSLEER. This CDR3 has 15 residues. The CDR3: CASSQGRGRYNEQFF. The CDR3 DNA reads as TGCGCCAGCAGCCAAGGCAGGGGGCGTTACAATGAGCAGTTCTTC.

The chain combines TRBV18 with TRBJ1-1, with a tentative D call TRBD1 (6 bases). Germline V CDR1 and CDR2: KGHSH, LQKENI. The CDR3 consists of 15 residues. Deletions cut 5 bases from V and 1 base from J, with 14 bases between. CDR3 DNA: TGTGCCAGCTCATTAGCCGGGACACAGAACACTGAAGCTTTCTTT. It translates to CASSLAGTQNTEAFF.

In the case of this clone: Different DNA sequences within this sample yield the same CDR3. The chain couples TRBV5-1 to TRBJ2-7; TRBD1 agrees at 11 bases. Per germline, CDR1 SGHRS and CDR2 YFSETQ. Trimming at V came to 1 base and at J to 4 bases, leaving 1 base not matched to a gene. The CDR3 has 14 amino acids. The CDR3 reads CASSLRDRGYEQYF. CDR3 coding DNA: TGCGCCAGCAGCTTGAGGGACAGGGGGTACGAGCAGTACTTC.

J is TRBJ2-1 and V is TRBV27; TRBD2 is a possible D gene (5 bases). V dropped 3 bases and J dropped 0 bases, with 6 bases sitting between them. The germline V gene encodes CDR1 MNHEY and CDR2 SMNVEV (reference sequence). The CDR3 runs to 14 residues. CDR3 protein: CASSFGVSYNEQFF. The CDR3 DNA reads TGTGCCAGCAGTTTCGGGGTCTCCTACAATGAGCAGTTCTTC.

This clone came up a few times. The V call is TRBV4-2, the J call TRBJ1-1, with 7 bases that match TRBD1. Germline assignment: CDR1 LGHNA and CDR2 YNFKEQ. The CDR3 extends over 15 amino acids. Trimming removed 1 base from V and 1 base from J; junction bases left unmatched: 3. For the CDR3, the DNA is TGTGCCAGCAGCCAAGGACAGGGTGGGAACACTGAAGCTTTCTTT. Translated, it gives CASSQGQGGNTEAFF.

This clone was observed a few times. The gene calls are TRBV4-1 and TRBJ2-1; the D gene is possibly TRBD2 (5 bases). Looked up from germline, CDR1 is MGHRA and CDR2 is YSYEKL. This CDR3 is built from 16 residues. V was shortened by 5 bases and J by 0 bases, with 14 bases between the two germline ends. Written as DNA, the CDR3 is TGCGCCAGCAGCTTTTTTAGCGTGAGCTCCTACAATGAGCAGTTCTTC. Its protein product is CASSFFSVSSYNEQFF.

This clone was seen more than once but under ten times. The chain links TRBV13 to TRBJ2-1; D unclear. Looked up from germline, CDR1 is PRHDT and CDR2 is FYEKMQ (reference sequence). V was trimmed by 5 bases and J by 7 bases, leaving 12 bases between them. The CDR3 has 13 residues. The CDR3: CASSLLVSNEQFF. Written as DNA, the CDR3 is TGTGCCAGCAGCCTGTTAGTGTCTAATGAGCAGTTCTTC.

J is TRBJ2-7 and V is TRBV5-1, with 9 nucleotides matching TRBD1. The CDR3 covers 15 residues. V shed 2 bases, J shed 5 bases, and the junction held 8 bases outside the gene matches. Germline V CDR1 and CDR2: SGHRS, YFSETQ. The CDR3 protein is CASSFVTGTGNEQYF. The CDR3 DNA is TGCGCCAGCAGCTTTGTTACTGGGACAGGGAACGAGCAGTACTTC. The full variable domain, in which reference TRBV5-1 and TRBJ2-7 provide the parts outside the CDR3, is KAGVTQTPRYLIKTRGQQVTLSCSPISGHRSVSWYQQTPGQGLQFLFEYFSETQRNKGNFPGRFSGRQFSNSRSEMNVSTLELGDSALYLCASSFVTGTGNEQYFGPGTRLTVT.

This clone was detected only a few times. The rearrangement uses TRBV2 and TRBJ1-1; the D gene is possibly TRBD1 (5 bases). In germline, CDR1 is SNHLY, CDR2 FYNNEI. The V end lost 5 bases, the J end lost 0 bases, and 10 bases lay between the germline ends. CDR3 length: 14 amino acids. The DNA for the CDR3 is TGTGCCAGCAGTTTTACAGGACTGAACACTGAAGCTTTCTTT. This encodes CASSFTGLNTEAFF.

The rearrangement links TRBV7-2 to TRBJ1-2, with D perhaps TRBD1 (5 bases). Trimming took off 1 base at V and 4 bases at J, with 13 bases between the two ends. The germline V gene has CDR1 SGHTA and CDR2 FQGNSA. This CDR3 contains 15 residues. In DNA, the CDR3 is TGTGCCAGCAGCTTAGACCTGGGGGGGATCTATGGCTACACCTTC. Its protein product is CASSLDLGGIYGYTF.

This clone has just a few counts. The CDR3 sequence is CASSAEGTGFGELFF. CDR3 DNA sequence: TGTGCCAGCAGCGCGGAGGGGACAGGGTTCGGGGAGCTGTTTTTT. The chain links TRBV5-6 to TRBJ2-2; 9 nucleotides line up with TRBD1. The CDR3 has 15 amino acids. V trimming: 4 bases; J trimming: 7 bases; junction bases outside the gene matches: 8. The V gene's germline CDR1 is SGHDT and CDR2 YYEEEE.